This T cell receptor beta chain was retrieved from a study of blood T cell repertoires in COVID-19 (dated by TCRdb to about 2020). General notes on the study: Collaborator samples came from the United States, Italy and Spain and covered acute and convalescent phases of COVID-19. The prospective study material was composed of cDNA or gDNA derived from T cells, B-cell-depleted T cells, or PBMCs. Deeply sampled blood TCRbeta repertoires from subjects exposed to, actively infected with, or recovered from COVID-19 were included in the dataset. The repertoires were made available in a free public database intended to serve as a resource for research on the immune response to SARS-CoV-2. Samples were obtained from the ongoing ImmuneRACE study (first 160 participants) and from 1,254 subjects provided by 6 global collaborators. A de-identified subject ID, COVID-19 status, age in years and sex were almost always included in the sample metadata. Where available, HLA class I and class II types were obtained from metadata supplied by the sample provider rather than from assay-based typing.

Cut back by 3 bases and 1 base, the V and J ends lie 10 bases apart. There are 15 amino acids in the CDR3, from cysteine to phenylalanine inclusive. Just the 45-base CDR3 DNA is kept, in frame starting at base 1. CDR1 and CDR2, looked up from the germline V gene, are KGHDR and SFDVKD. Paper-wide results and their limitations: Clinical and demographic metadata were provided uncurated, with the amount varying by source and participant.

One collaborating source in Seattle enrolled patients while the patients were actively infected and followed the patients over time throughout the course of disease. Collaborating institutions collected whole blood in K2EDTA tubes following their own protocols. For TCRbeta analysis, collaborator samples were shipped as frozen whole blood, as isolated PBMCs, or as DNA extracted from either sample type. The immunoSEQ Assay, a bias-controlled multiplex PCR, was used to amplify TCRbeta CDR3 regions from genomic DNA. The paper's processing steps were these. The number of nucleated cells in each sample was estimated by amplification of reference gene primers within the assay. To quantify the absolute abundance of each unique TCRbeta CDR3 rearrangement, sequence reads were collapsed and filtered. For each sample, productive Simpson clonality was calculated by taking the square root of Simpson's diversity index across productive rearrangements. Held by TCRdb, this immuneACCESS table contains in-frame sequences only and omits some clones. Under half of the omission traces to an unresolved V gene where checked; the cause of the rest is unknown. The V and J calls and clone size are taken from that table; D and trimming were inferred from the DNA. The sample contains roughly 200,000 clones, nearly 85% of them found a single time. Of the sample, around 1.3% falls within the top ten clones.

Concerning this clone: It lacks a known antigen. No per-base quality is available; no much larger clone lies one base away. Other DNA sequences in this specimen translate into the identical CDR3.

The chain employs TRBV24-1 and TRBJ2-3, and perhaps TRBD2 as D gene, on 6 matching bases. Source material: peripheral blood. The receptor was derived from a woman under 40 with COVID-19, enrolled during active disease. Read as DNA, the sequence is TGTGCCACCAGTGATCTCGGCGGGGGCACAGATACGCAGTATTTT. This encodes CATSDLGGGTDTQYF.